What follows is one T cell receptor (beta chain) and its context. Its specificity is not known. This sample is part of a study of cytomegalovirus exposure and HLA in healthy donors. Broader study findings: Later, an analysis found that common viral pathogens appeared to be linked with several of the most significant clusters. Immune exposure was documented only through CMV serostatus. Productive rates of about 87% or about 30% were seen for most TCR beta V segments in an earlier analysis.

Per the germline V gene, CDR1 is SEHNR and CDR2 is FQNEAQ (reference sequence). Deletions cut 7 bases from V and 5 bases from J, with 17 bases between. This CDR3 is built from 14 residues. 13 Jbeta primers and 60 Vbeta primers were used for the PCR. Clones were read by immunoSEQ multiplex PCR, and TCRdb kept only the in-frame ones, dropping some. Among around 140,000 clones listed, 60% to 80% were seen once. The sample taken for sequencing was PBMCs. This TCR was recovered from a male donor in good health and CMV-seronegative. The rearrangement links TRBV7-9 to TRBJ2-5; D might be TRBD1 (7 bases). The CDR3 coding sequence is TGTGCCAGCATCGAGGGGGCGGGACGCGAGACCCAGTACTTC. The encoded protein is CASIEGAGRETQYF.